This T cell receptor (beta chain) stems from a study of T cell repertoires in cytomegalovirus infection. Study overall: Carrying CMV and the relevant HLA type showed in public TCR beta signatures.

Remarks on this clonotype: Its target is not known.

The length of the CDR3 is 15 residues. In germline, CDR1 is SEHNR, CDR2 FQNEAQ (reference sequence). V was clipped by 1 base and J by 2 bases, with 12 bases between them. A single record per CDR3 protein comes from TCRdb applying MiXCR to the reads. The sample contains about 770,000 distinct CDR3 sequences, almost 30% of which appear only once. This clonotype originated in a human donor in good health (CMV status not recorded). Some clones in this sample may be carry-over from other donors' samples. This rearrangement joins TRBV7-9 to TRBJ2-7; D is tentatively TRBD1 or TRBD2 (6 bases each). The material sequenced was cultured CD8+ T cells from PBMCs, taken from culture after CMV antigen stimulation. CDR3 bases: TGTGCCAGCAGCTTAGGTGGGGGGCGAGCCTACGAGCAGTACTTC. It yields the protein CASSLGGGRAYEQYF.